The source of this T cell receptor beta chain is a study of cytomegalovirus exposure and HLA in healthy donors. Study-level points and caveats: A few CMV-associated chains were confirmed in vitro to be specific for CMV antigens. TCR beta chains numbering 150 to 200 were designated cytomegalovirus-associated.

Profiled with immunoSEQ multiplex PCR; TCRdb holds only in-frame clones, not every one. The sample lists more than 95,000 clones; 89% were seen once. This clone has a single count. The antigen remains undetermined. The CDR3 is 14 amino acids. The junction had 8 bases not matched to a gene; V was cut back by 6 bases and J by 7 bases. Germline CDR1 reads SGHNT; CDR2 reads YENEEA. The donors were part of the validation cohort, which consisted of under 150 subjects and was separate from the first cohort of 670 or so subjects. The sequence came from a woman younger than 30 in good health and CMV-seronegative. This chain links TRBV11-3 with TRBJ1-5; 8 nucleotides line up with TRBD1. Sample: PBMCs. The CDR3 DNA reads TGTGCCAGCAGTCCGACAGGGGCGAGGCAGCCCCAGCATTTT. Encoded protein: CASSPTGARQPQHF.